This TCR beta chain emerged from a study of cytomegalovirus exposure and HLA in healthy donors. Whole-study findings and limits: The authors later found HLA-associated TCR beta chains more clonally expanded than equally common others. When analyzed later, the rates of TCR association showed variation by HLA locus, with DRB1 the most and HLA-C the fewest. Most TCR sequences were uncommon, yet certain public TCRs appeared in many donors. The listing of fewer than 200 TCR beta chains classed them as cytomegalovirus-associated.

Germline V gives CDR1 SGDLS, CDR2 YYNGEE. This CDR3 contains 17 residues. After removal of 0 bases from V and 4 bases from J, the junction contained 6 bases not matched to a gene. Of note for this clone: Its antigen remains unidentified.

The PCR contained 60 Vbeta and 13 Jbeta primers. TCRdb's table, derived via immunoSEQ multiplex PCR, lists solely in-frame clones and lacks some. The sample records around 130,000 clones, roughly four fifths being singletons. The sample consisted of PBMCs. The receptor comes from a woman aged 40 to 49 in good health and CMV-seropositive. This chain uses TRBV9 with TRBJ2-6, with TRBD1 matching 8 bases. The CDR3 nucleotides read TGTGCCAGCAGCGTAGGCGGGCAGGGGGCGGGGGCCAACGTCCTGACTTTC. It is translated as CASSVGGQGAGANVLTF.